A single sample gave rise to the 30 T cell receptor beta chains below, sequenced in a study of cytomegalovirus exposure and HLA in healthy donors. PCR was performed using 60 Vbeta and 13 Jbeta primers. Repertoires were generated with immunoSEQ multiplex PCR, while TCRdb's copy carries only in-frame clones and drops some. The sample holds 150,000 to 200,000 clones, roughly three quarters seen once. Sequencing used PBMCs. Receptor source: a man between 60 and 70 years old in good health and CMV-seronegative.

Only a few counts were recorded for this clone. The chain links TRBV4-3 to TRBJ1-4; D uncertain. The CDR3 has 18 residues. Germline V CDR1 and CDR2: LGHNA, YSLEER. Between the trimmed V and J ends, which lost 2 bases and 0 bases, there was a span of 16 bases. CDR3: CASSQYLGIGATNEKLFF. Here the CDR3 DNA reads TGCGCCAGCAGCCAATACTTAGGAATCGGGGCAACTAATGAAAAACTGTTTTTT.

This sequence joins TRBV7-2 and TRBJ2-5; maybe TRBD2 (6 bases). The ends were cut back, 1 base at V and 1 base at J, with 13 bases in the middle. Germline V gene data show CDR1 as SGHTA and CDR2 as FQGNSA. This CDR3 has 16 amino acids. The CDR3 reads CASSLVGGRFQETQYF. The CDR3 DNA follows: TGTGCCAGCAGCTTAGTGGGGGGTCGTTTCCAAGAGACCCAGTACTTC.

The V call is TRBV6-5, the J call TRBJ2-7; 8 bases map to TRBD1. Trimming at V came to 4 bases and at J to 3 bases, leaving 8 bases not matched to a gene. Germline CDR1 MNHEY, CDR2 SVGAGI. The CDR3 has 15 residues. The CDR3 loop is CASSSHGTGIYEQYF. CDR3 in DNA: TGTGCCAGCAGTTCCCACGGGACAGGAATCTACGAGCAGTACTTC.

V is TRBV19 and J is TRBJ2-1, with a possible D match to TRBD2 (5 bases). The CDR3 consists of 15 residues. V lost 2 bases and J lost 10, with 18 bases in between. Germline V gene sequence: CDR1 LNHDA, CDR2 SQIVND (reference sequence). This CDR3 is CASSINGVLQGEQFF. The CDR3 DNA is TGTGCCAGTAGTATAAACGGGGTGCTACAAGGGGAGCAGTTCTTC.

The V call is TRBV5-1, the J call TRBJ2-1, with D unresolved. V lost 0 bases and J lost 0, with 7 bases in between. The CDR3 sequence is 15 residues long. Germline assignment: CDR1 SGHRS and CDR2 YFSETQ. The CDR3 sequence is CASSLAMSSYNEQFF. CDR3 bases: TGCGCCAGCAGCTTGGCCATGAGCTCCTACAATGAGCAGTTCTTC. Drawing the rest from reference TRBV5-1 and TRBJ2-1, the complete variable domain is KAGVTQTPRYLIKTRGQQVTLSCSPISGHRSVSWYQQTPGQGLQFLFEYFSETQRNKGNFPGRFSGRQFSNSRSEMNVSTLELGDSALYLCASSLAMSSYNEQFFGPGTRLTVL.

This chain links TRBV6-4 with TRBJ2-6; D is uncertain. Germline CDR1 MRHNA, CDR2 SNTAGT. The V end was cut by 7 bases, the J end by 0 bases, with 4 bases between. The CDR3 is 13 residues long. CDR3: CASTRSGANVLTF. The DNA of the CDR3 is TGTGCCAGCACCCGCTCTGGGGCCAACGTCCTGACTTTC.

The chain has TRBV7-2 and TRBJ2-1, with unresolved D. CDR3 length: 13 amino acids. The germline V gene encodes CDR1 SGHTA and CDR2 FQGNSA. The V gene lost 3 bases and the J gene lost 11 bases, with 14 bases spanning the gap. DNA for the CDR3: TGTGCCAGCAGCTTCGAGGCGCCCCGCCAGCAGTTCTTC. It specifies CASSFEAPRQQFF.

As to this clone: The junction does not match germline at one end; this may be a read error. This chain uses TRBV7-2 with TRBJ2-1; 10 bases map to TRBD2. Germline values: CDR1 SGHTA, CDR2 FQGNSA. The CDR3 is 15 amino acids. The CDR3 loop is CASILSGRGYNEQFF. CDR3 bases: TGTGCCAGCATCTTAAGCGGGAGGGGTTACAATGAGCAGTTCTTC.

V usage is TRBV10-3 and J usage is TRBJ1-6; 7 bases map to TRBD1. J gave up 6 bases and V 6 bases, and 14 bases lay outside the gene matches. The CDR3 has 17 amino acids. CDR1 and CDR2 (germline): ENHRY, SYGVKD. The CDR3, as DNA: TGTGCCATCAGGGAGGGGGCTGGGGGCGCTTCTAATTCACCCCTCCACTTT. Its protein product is CAIREGAGGASNSPLHF.

The rearrangement links TRBV13 to TRBJ2-5; TRBD2 might be the D (5 bases). V was trimmed by 4 bases and J by 7 bases, leaving 19 bases between them. CDR1 PRHDT and CDR2 FYEKMQ come from the germline V gene (reference sequence). The CDR3 is 15 amino acids. CDR3 in amino acids: CASSSPLDSEGTQYF. For the CDR3, the DNA is TGTGCCAGCAGCTCCCCACTAGATTCGGAAGGGACCCAGTACTTC. Variable domain in full (rest from reference TRBV13 and TRBJ2-5): AAGVIQSPRHLIKEKRETATLKCYPIPRHDTVYWYQQGPGQDPQFLISFYEKMQSDKGSIPDRFSAQQFSDYHSELNMSSLELGDSALYFCASSSPLDSEGTQYFGPGTRLLVL.

V gene TRBV9 combines with J gene TRBJ1-2; D unresolved. V gave up 4 bases and J gave up 4 bases, with 11 bases separating them. The V gene's germline CDR1 is SGDLS and CDR2 YYNGEE. CDR3 length equals 13 residues. Here the CDR3 reads CASSPTGIYGYTF. Here the CDR3 DNA reads TGTGCCAGCAGCCCGACCGGGATCTATGGCTACACCTTC.

The genes are TRBV7-2 and TRBJ1-1, with D possibly TRBD1 on 6 matching bases. Germline V gene sequence: CDR1 SGHTA, CDR2 FQGNSA. V was pared by 5 bases and J by 10 bases, with 11 bases between. The CDR3 spans 11 residues. As DNA, the CDR3 is TGTGCCAGCAGCAAACAGGGTGGAGCTTTCTTT. Protein product: CASSKQGGAFF.

The chain combines TRBV19 with TRBJ1-1, with 7 bases fitting TRBD1. Trimming took 8 bases from V and 4 from J; bases not matched to a gene: 4. The CDR3 is 12 amino acids. From germline, CDR1 is LNHDA and CDR2 SQIVND (reference sequence). The CDR3 bases are TGTGCCAGTTCCACAGGGGTCACTGAAGCTTTCTTT. Translation gives CASSTGVTEAFF.

J is TRBJ2-3 and V is TRBV28; 7 bases agree with TRBD1. V was clipped by 5 bases and J by 6 bases; unmatched bases: 11. From germline, CDR1 is MDHEN and CDR2 SYDVKM. The CDR3 consists of 15 residues. CDR3 DNA: TGTGCCAGCAGTCCCGGGACAGACGAACGGGATACGCAGTATTTT. This codes for CASSPGTDERDTQYF.

J is TRBJ2-7 and V is TRBV29-1; TRBD1 matches 9 bases. The CDR3 length is 12 residues. Trimming took 7 bases from V and 1 from J; bases not matched to a gene: 2. Germline-derived CDR1 and CDR2 are SQVTM and ANQGSEA. The CDR3 DNA sequence: TGCAGCGCCGGGACAGGGTCCTACGAGCAGTACTTC. Its protein product is CSAGTGSYEQYF.

This chain links TRBV7-2 with TRBJ2-7; no clear D. V shed 3 bases and J shed 0 bases, with 9 bases lying between them. The CDR3 consists of 14 residues. Germline V CDR1 and CDR2: SGHTA, FQGNSA. CDR3: CASSFQANSYEQYF. The DNA of the CDR3 is TGTGCCAGCAGCTTCCAGGCCAACTCCTACGAGCAGTACTTC. Supplemented by reference TRBV7-2 and TRBJ2-7, the full variable domain reads GAGVSQSPSNKVTEKGKDVELRCDPISGHTALYWYRQSLGQGLEFLIYFQGNSAPDKSGLPSDRFSAERTGGSVSTLTIQRTQQEDSAVYLCASSFQANSYEQYFGPGTRLTVT.

About this clone: A read error may produce the germline difference seen at one junction end. This chain uses TRBV7-9 with TRBJ1-6; D is ambiguous. The CDR3 extends over 14 amino acids. From germline, CDR1 is SEHNR and CDR2 FQNEAQ (reference sequence). In DNA form, the CDR3 reads TGTTCCAGCAGCTTAGCCGCCTACCGGGCACCCCTCCACTTT. Protein product: CSSSLAAYRAPLHF.

The CDR3: CASSLSGTGYEKLFF. CDR3 DNA sequence: TGTGCCAGCAGTTTATCCGGGACAGGGTACGAAAAACTGTTTTTT. This chain joins TRBV27 and TRBJ1-4, with TRBD1 identical over 9 bases. This CDR3 is built from 15 residues. The trim removed 0 bases at V and 8 bases at J, leaving 4 bases unmatched. Germline V gives CDR1 MNHEY, CDR2 SMNVEV (reference sequence).

The V call is TRBV27, the J call TRBJ2-7; D not certain. The CDR3 is 13 residues long. The V end was cut by 5 bases, the J end by 2 bases, with 10 bases between. CDR1 and CDR2 (germline): MNHEY, SMNVEV (reference sequence). The CDR3 loop reads CASSPVSAYEQYF. CDR3 nucleotide sequence: TGTGCCAGCAGTCCCGTATCTGCCTACGAGCAGTACTTC.

The rearrangement joins TRBV28 to TRBJ1-4; D is unclear. The germline V and J ends were trimmed by 7 bases and 3 bases, with 15 bases remaining between them. Per the germline V gene, CDR1 is MDHEN and CDR2 is SYDVKM. The CDR3 loop spans 15 amino acids. The CDR3 loop is CASKASPQANEKLFF. DNA of the CDR3: TGTGCCAGCAAGGCGTCGCCCCAGGCTAATGAAAAACTGTTTTTT.

The chain is built from TRBV30 and TRBJ1-2; no definite D call. The CDR3 extends over 11 amino acids. The V end lost 5 bases, the J end lost 2 bases, and 6 bases lay between the germline ends. Germline values: CDR1 GTSNPN, CDR2 SVGIG (reference sequence). The CDR3 DNA sequence: TGTGCCTGGGGCCCCAACTATGGCTACACCTTC. The encoded protein is CAWGPNYGYTF.

The chain couples TRBV7-6 to TRBJ2-1; 10 nucleotides agree with TRBD2. Germline V lookup: CDR1 SGHVS, CDR2 FNYEAQ. After removal of 5 bases from V and 5 bases from J, the junction contained 3 bases not matched to a gene. The CDR3 sequence is 14 residues long. In DNA form, the CDR3 reads TGTGCCAGCAGCGGACTAGCGGTCGACAATGAGCAGTTCTTC. Amino acid sequence: CASSGLAVDNEQFF.

The genes are TRBV5-6 and TRBJ2-1; 8 nucleotides line up with TRBD2. Germline lookup yields CDR1 SGHDT and CDR2 YYEEEE. Unmatched junction bases numbered 9, after V lost 0 bases and J lost 7 bases. The CDR3 has 16 amino acids. The CDR3 DNA reads as TGTGCCAGCAGCTTGGCTACAGCGGGAGCGGAAAATGAGCAGTTCTTC. Amino acid sequence: CASSLATAGAENEQFF.

A single count supports this clone. CDR3 residues: CAIGTDNTGELFF. CDR3 coding DNA: TGTGCCATCGGGACAGATAACACCGGGGAGCTGTTTTTT. The chain uses TRBV10-3 and TRBJ2-2; 7 bases are shared with TRBD1. CDR1 is ENHRY and CDR2 is SYGVKD in the germline V gene. V lost 8 bases and J lost 2; bases outside the gene matches: 2. CDR3 length: 13 residues.

The chain uses TRBV9 and TRBJ2-3; D remains unclear. V was clipped by 3 bases and J by 2 bases, with 4 bases between them. CDR1 and CDR2 from the germline V gene are SGDLS and YYNGEE. The CDR3 runs 12 residues. The CDR3 loop is CASSANTDTQYF. CDR3 coding DNA: TGTGCCAGCAGCGCAAACACAGATACGCAGTATTTT.

The V gene is TRBV19, the J gene TRBJ1-5, with D possibly being TRBD1 (6 bases). CDR1 and CDR2 from the germline V gene are LNHDA and SQIVND (reference sequence). The ends were cut back, 5 bases at V and 4 bases at J, with 15 bases in the middle. The CDR3 loop spans 15 amino acids. In DNA, the CDR3 is TGTGCCAGTAGTCGCGCAGCCCAGGGGAATCAGCCCCAGCATTTT. It yields the protein CASSRAAQGNQPQHF.

The chain combines TRBV19 with TRBJ1-5; maybe TRBD1 (5 bases). Germline V gene data show CDR1 as LNHDA and CDR2 as SQIVND (reference sequence). Trimming stripped 2 bases from V and 5 bases from J, with 16 bases between. This CDR3 has 16 amino acids. The CDR3 loop reads CASSISLTREDQPQHF. CDR3 coding DNA: TGTGCCAGTAGTATAAGTTTAACCAGGGAGGATCAGCCCCAGCATTTT.

V is TRBV7-2 and J is TRBJ1-6, with a tentative D call TRBD1 (6 bases). This CDR3 spans 13 amino acids. V lost 4 bases and J 7 bases, leaving 8 bases between the germline ends. CDR1 and CDR2 from the germline V gene are SGHTA and FQGNSA. In nucleotides, the CDR3 is TGTGCCAGCAGCTCGCAGGGGAATTCACCCCTCCACTTT. Translating it yields CASSSQGNSPLHF.

The chain links TRBV11-2 to TRBJ1-5; D perhaps matches TRBD1 (6 bases). The CDR3 totals 13 residues. The V gene lost 5 bases and the J gene lost 5 bases, with 10 bases spanning the gap. Per the germline V gene, CDR1 is SGHAT and CDR2 is FQNNGV. As DNA, the CDR3 is TGTGCCAGCAGCCTAGGACAGTATCAGCCCCAGCATTTT. Translation: CASSLGQYQPQHF.

The chain employs TRBV18 and TRBJ2-2; TRBD1 matches at 10 bases. CDR1 and CDR2 from the germline V gene are KGHSH and LQKENI. This CDR3 comprises 16 residues. The V gene end was trimmed by 3 bases and the J gene end by 7 bases; junction bases not matched to a gene: 8. This CDR3 reads CASSPPDRGRIGELFF. The CDR3 coding sequence is TGTGCCAGCTCACCCCCTGACAGGGGGCGCATCGGGGAGCTGTTTTTT.